This record looks at one T cell receptor beta chain sequence and its context. Its antigen is undetermined. Each patient presented with locally advanced or metastatic urothelial carcinoma. The CDR3 length is 12 residues. V was pared by 0 bases and J by 7 bases, with 8 bases between. Germline CDR1 is SGHDT and CDR2 is YYEEEE. This record belongs to a study of PD-L1 blockade in urothelial cancer. Study in general: Prior chemotherapy in patients spanned 0 to 3 regimens. The median T cell count in blood samples was 140,000 to 150,000.

General study findings and limits: Expansion of tumor-associated blood clones at 3 weeks was greater in durable-benefit patients.

Using immunoSEQ multiplex PCR, the repertoire was profiled, and TCRdb retains in-frame clones only, with some absent. The sample shows some 76,000 clones, around 90% of them seen only once. The chain employs TRBV5-6 and TRBJ2-7, with D perhaps TRBD2 (5 bases). The sequence came from a man aged 55 to 69 with urothelial cancer. Sample: PBMCs, taken around atezolizumab (anti-PD-L1) treatment. CDR3 nucleotides: TGTGCCAGCAGCTTGGGGGAGAAAGAGCAGTACTTC. Translation gives CASSLGEKEQYF.